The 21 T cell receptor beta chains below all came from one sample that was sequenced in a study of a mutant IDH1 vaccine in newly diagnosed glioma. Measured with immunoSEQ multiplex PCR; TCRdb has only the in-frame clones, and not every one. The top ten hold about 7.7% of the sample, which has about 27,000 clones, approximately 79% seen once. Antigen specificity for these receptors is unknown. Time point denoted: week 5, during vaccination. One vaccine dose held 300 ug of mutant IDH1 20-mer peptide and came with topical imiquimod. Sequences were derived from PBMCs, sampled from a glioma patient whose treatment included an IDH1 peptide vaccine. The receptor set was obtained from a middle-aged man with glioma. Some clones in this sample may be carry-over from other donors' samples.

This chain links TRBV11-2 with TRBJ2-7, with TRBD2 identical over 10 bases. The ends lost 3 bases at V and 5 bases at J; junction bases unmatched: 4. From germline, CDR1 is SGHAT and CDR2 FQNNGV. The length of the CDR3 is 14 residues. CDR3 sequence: CASSLLAGVHEQYF. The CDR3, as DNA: TGTGCCAGCAGCTTGCTAGCGGGGGTCCACGAGCAGTACTTC.

CDR3 sequence: CASSILGASEKLFF. The DNA of the CDR3 is TGTGCCAGTAGTATTTTGGGGGCTTCGGAAAAACTGTTTTTT. The chain employs TRBV19 and TRBJ1-4; a weak D match, TRBD1 (6 bases). There are 14 residues in the CDR3. CDR1 is LNHDA, CDR2 SQIVND, per germline (reference sequence). V shed 3 bases and J shed 8 bases, with 13 bases lying between them.

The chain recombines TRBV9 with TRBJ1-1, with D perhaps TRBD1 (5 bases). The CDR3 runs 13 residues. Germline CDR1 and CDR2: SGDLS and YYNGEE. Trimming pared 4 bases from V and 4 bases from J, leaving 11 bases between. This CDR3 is CASSSGGVTEAFF. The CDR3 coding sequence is TGTGCCAGCAGCTCCGGGGGGGTCACTGAAGCTTTCTTT.

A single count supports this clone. CDR3 sequence (DNA): TGTGCCAGCAGTCTCACCCTGGGGAGCGGGGTGGCCGAGCAGTACTTC. Protein product: CASSLTLGSGVAEQYF. This chain connects TRBV27 to TRBJ2-7; TRBD2 matches 7 bases. Germline lookup yields CDR1 MNHEY and CDR2 SMNVEV (reference sequence). Losses at the gene ends were 5 bases for V and 6 bases for J; bases not matched to a gene: 16. CDR3 size: 16 residues.

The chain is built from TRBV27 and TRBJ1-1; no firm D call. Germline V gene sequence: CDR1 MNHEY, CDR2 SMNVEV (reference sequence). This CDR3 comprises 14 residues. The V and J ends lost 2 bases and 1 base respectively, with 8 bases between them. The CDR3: CASSLRRSNTEAFF. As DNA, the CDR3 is TGTGCCAGCAGTTTACGGCGCTCGAACACTGAAGCTTTCTTT.

The CDR3 protein is CATSRDRGGYEQYF. The CDR3 coding sequence is TGTGCCACCAGCAGAGATAGGGGGGGCTACGAGCAGTACTTC. This rearrangement joins TRBV15 to TRBJ2-7; D is possibly TRBD2 (7 bases). Between the trimmed V and J ends, which lost 0 bases and 3 bases, there was a span of 9 bases. The CDR3 totals 14 residues. The germline V gene encodes CDR1 LNHNV and CDR2 YYDKDF (reference sequence).

CDR3 sequence: CASSLEVSGGNEQFF. The CDR3, as DNA: TGTGCCAGCAGCTTGGAAGTTAGCGGGGGCAATGAGCAGTTCTTC. The V and J genes are TRBV5-4 and TRBJ2-1, with TRBD2 matching 9 bases. CDR3 size: 15 residues. Germline trimming cut 0 bases from V and 6 bases from J; bases unmatched to any gene: 4. CDR1 and CDR2 (germline): SGHNT, YYREEE (reference sequence).

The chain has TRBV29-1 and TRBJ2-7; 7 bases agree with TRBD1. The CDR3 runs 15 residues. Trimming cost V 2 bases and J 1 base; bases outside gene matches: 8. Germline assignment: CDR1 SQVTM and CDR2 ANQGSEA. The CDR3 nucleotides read TGCAGCGTTGAATTCGAGACAGGGAGTTCCTACGAGCAGTACTTC. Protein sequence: CSVEFETGSSYEQYF.

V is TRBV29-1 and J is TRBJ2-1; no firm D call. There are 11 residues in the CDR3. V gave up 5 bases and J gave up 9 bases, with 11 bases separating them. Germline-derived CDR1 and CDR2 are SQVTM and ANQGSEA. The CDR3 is CSVPFMTEQFF. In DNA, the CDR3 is TGCAGCGTTCCTTTCATGACTGAGCAGTTCTTC.

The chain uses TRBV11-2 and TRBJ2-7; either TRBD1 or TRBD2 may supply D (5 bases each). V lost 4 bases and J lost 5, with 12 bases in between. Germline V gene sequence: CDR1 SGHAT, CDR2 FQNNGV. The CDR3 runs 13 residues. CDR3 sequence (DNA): TGTGCCAGCAGCTCGGGGCCTGCCAACGAGCAGTACTTC. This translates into CASSSGPANEQYF.

The CDR3 DNA reads TGTGCCACCAGCTCCGGGGGGGGGCCCCAGCATTTT. This translates into CATSSGGGPQHF. The chain combines TRBV15 with TRBJ1-5; tentatively, D is TRBD1 (5 bases). Germline V lookup: CDR1 LNHNV, CDR2 YYDKDF (reference sequence). Trimming stripped 5 bases from V and 9 bases from J, with 11 bases between. The CDR3 consists of 12 residues. Together with reference TRBV15 and TRBJ1-5, the CDR3 gives the full variable domain: DAMVIQNPRYQVTQFGKPVTLSCSQTLNHNVMYWYQQKSSQAPKLLFHYYDKDFNNEADTPDNFQSRRPNTSFCFLDIRSPGLGDTAMYLCATSSGGGPQHFGDGTRLSIL.

In DNA, the CDR3 is TGTGCCAGCAGACAGGGGGCGAATCAGCCCCAGCATTTT. Its protein product is CASRQGANQPQHF. This chain joins TRBV6-1 and TRBJ1-5; the match to TRBD1 covers 9 bases. The junction had 1 base not matched to a gene; V was cut back by 6 bases and J by 4 bases. The CDR3 sequence is 13 residues long. Germline assignment: CDR1 MNHNS and CDR2 SASEGT.

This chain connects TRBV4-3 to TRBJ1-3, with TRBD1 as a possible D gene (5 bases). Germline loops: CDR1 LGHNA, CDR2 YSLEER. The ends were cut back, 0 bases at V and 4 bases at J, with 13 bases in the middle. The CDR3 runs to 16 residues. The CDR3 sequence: CASSQDGGAAGNTIYF. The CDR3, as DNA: TGCGCCAGCAGCCAAGATGGAGGGGCTGCAGGAAACACCATATATTTT.

In DNA form, the CDR3 reads TGTGCCAGCAGCTTAGGAGGGACAGGATCACCCCTCCACTTT. This encodes CASSLGGTGSPLHF. V usage is TRBV11-3 and J usage is TRBJ1-6, with TRBD1 identical over 8 bases. This CDR3 spans 14 amino acids. The junction had 3 bases not matched to a gene; V was cut back by 1 base and J by 10 bases. Germline CDR1 and CDR2: SGHNT and YENEEA.

CDR3 nucleotides: TGTGCCAGCACCTTTACTCCGAGGGGTGCCACTGAAGCTTTCTTT. It translates to CASTFTPRGATEAFF. The rearrangement joins TRBV6-5 to TRBJ1-1, with D perhaps TRBD1 (5 bases). V lost 7 bases and J 4 bases, leaving 19 bases between the germline ends. This CDR3 region has 15 residues. Germline V lookup: CDR1 MNHEY, CDR2 SVGAGI.

The CDR3 reads CAISVTGTRLSYEQYF. The CDR3 DNA follows: TGTGCCATCAGTGTTACCGGGACTAGACTCTCCTACGAGCAGTACTTC. The chain carries TRBV10-3 and TRBJ2-7; 8 bases line up with TRBD2. Losses at the gene ends were 4 bases for V and 0 bases for J; bases not matched to a gene: 8. CDR3 length equals 16 residues. CDR1 is ENHRY, CDR2 SYGVKD, per germline.

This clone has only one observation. The CDR3 spells CASSLGMGQAGGYTF. CDR3 in DNA: TGTGCCAGCAGCTTGGGAATGGGACAGGCTGGTGGCTACACCTTC. The chain carries TRBV7-2 and TRBJ1-2; 8 nucleotides align to TRBD1. The CDR3 extends over 15 amino acids. Germline CDR1 and CDR2: SGHTA and FQGNSA. With 3 bases clipped from V and 7 bases from J, the junction kept 10 bases outside the gene matches.

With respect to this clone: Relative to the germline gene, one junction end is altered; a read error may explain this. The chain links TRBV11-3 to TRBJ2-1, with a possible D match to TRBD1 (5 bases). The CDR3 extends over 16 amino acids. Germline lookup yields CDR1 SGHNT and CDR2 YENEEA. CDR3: CASSLDSGNDYNEQFF. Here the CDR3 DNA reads TGTGCCAGCAGCCTAGACTCAGGGAATGACTACAATGAGCAGTTCTTC.

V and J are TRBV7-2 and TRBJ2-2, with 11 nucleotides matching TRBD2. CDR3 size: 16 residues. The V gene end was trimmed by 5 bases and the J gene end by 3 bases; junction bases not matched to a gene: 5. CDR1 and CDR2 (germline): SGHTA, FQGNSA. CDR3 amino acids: CASSRRTSGYTGELFF. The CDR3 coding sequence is TGTGCCAGCAGCCGTCGGACTAGCGGGTACACCGGGGAGCTGTTTTTT.

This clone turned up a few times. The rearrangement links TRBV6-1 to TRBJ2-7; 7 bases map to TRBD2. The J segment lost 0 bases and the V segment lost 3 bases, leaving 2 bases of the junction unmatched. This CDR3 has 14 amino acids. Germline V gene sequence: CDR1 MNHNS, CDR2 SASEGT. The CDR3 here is CASSDGGDSYEQYF. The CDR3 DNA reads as TGTGCCAGCAGTGATGGGGGGGACTCCTACGAGCAGTACTTC.

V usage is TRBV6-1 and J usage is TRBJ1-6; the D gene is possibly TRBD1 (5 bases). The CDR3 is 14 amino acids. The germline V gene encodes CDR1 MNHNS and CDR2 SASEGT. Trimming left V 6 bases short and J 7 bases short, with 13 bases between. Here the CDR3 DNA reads TGTGCCAGCAGGCGCAGGGACGGAAATTCACCCCTCCACTTT. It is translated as CASRRRDGNSPLHF.